What follows describes a single T cell receptor beta chain. Germline assignment: CDR1 MDHEN and CDR2 SYDVKM. Trimming at V came to 8 bases and at J to 1 base, leaving 7 bases not matched to a gene. This CDR3 has 14 residues. The data are from a study of T cell responses to AZD1222 COVID-19 vaccine. Measured with immunoSEQ multiplex PCR; TCRdb has only the in-frame clones, and not every one. The sample has about 99,000 clones, roughly 91% seen once. The receptor was isolated from an adult in good health. The material was peripheral blood, obtained on day 0 of AZD1222 vaccination. The chain combines TRBV28 with TRBJ1-2; TRBD1 agrees at 7 bases. This chain's CDR3 is CASGAGTDNYGYTF. DNA of the CDR3: TGTGCCAGCGGGGCCGGGACAGATAACTATGGCTACACCTTC.